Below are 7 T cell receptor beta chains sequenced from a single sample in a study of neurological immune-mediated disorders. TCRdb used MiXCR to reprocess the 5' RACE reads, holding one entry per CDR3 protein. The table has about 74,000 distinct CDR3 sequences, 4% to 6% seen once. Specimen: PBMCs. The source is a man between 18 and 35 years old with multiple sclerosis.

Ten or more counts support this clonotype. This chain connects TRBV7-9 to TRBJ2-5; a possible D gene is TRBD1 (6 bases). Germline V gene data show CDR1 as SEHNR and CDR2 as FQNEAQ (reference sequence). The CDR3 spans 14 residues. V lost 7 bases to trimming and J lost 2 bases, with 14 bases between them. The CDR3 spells CASIRGIGQETQYF. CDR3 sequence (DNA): TGTGCCAGCATCAGGGGAATTGGGCAAGAGACCCAGTACTTC.

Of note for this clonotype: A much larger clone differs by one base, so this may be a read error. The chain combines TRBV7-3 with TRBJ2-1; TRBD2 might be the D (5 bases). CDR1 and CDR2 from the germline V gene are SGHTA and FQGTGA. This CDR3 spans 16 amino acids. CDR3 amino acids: CAISPIPRTDYNEQFF. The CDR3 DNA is TGTGCCATCAGCCCCATCCCACGGACTGACTACAATGAGCAGTTCTTC.

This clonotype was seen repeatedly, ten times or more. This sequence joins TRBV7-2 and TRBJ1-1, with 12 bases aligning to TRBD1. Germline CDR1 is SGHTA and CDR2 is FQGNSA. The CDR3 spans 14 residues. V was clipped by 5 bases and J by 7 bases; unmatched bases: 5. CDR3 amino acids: CASSRDRGRVEAFF. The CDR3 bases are TGTGCCAGCAGCCGGGACAGGGGGCGAGTTGAAGCTTTCTTT. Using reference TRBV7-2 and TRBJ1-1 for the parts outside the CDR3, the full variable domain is GAGVSQSPSNKVTEKGKDVELRCDPISGHTALYWYRQSLGQGLEFLIYFQGNSAPDKSGLPSDRFSAERTGGSVSTLTIQRTQQEDSAVYLCASSRDRGRVEAFFGQGTRLTVV.

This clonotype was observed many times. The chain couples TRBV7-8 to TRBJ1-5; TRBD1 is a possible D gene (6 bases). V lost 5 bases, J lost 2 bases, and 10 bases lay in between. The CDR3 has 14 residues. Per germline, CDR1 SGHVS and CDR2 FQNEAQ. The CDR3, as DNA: TGTGCCAGCAGCAAGGGGGGACGCAATCAGCCCCAGCATTTT. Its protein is CASSKGGRNQPQHF. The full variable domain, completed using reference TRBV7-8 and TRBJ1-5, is GAGVSQSPRYKVAKRGQDVALRCDPISGHVSLFWYQQALGQGPEFLTYFQNEAQLDKSGLPSDRFFAERPEGSVSTLKIQRTQQEDSAVYLCASSKGGRNQPQHFGDGTRLSIL.

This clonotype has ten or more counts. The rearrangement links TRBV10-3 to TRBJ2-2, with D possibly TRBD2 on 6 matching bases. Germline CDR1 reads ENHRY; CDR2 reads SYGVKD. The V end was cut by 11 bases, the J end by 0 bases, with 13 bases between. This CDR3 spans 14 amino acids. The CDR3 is CAVQAGPNTGELFF. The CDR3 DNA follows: TGTGCCGTCCAGGCGGGGCCGAACACCGGGGAGCTGTTTTTT.

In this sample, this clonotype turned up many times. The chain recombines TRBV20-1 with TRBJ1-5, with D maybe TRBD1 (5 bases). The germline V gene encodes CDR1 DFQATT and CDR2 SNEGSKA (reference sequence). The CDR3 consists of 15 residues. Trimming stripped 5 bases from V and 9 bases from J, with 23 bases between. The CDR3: CSAPWIKQAMRPQHF. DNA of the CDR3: TGCAGTGCTCCCTGGATAAAACAGGCCATGAGGCCCCAGCATTTT.

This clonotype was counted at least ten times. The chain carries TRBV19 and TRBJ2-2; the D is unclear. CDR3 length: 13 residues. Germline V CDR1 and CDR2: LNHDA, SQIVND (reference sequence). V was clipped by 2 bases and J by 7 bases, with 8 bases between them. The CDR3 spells CASSITGSGELFF. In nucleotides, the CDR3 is TGTGCCAGTAGTATAACGGGCAGCGGGGAGCTGTTTTTT.